The rows below give T cell receptor beta chains drawn from one sample of a study of T cells after somatic rescue of genetic block. TCRdb keeps only in-frame clones here, not all; method: immunoSEQ multiplex PCR. Among 110,000 or so clones, 80% to 95% were seen once, and the ten largest hold 1.4%. Sequencing was done on a sample of peripheral blood mononuclear cells (PBMCs). These receptors originate from a woman aged 18-29 years. The CDR3 runs from the conserved cysteine through the conserved F or W. Fields, in order: J gene, V gene, clone size, D gene, CDR3 protein. The D gene is left open where the match is weak. Clone size is given for some rows only: seen once, a few or many times, or a class if the clone is expanded.

J gene: TRBJ2-3; V gene: TRBV7-2; clone size: -; D gene: -; CDR3 protein: CASSLSARGTQYF
J gene: TRBJ1-3; V gene: TRBV6-5; clone size: -; D gene: -; CDR3 protein: CASSYSSSNIGNTIYF
J gene: TRBJ1-5; V gene: TRBV7-8; clone size: -; D gene: TRBD1; CDR3 protein: CASSIAGGGQPQHF
J gene: TRBJ2-5; V gene: TRBV9; clone size: -; D gene: -; CDR3 protein: CASSVAVDLSATQYF
J gene: TRBJ2-7; V gene: TRBV6-5; clone size: -; D gene: -; CDR3 protein: CASSPFGGMEYF
J gene: TRBJ2-3; V gene: TRBV5-6; clone size: -; D gene: -; CDR3 protein: CASSLSSTDTQYF
J gene: TRBJ2-7; V gene: TRBV6-6; clone size: -; D gene: -; CDR3 protein: CASSYYNSYEQYF
J gene: TRBJ2-7; V gene: TRBV27; clone size: -; D gene: -; CDR3 protein: CASSTGREWYEQYF
J gene: TRBJ2-7; V gene: TRBV12-5; clone size: -; D gene: TRBD1; CDR3 protein: CASGLSTGTGAYEQYF
J gene: TRBJ1-6; V gene: TRBV5-6; clone size: -; D gene: -; CDR3 protein: CASSGGRSSSYNSPLHF
J gene: TRBJ2-7; V gene: TRBV7-2; clone size: -; D gene: -; CDR3 protein: CASSSAAGTSYEQYF
J gene: TRBJ1-2; V gene: TRBV6-1; clone size: -; D gene: TRBD1; CDR3 protein: CASKAGTGGETYTF
J gene: TRBJ2-2; V gene: TRBV4-3; clone size: -; D gene: -; CDR3 protein: CASSQAAGAGENTGELFF
J gene: TRBJ2-1; V gene: TRBV6-4; clone size: -; D gene: TRBD2; CDR3 protein: CASLPGRAGEAPVSYNEQFF
J gene: TRBJ2-4; V gene: TRBV2; clone size: -; D gene: TRBD1; CDR3 protein: CASSGSGQGAKWAKNIQYF
J gene: TRBJ2-7; V gene: TRBV20-1; clone size: -; D gene: -; CDR3 protein: CSAPLSYEQYF
J gene: TRBJ2-3; V gene: TRBV25-1; clone size: -; D gene: -; CDR3 protein: CASSYVTSTDTQYF
J gene: TRBJ1-4; V gene: TRBV20-1; clone size: -; D gene: -; CDR3 protein: CSARVSEKLFF
J gene: TRBJ1-2; V gene: TRBV10-3; clone size: -; D gene: -; CDR3 protein: CAISEFREGYGYTF
J gene: TRBJ1-5; V gene: TRBV15; clone size: -; D gene: -; CDR3 protein: CATSLGRLNQPQHF
J gene: TRBJ2-3; V gene: TRBV13; clone size: -; D gene: TRBD1; CDR3 protein: CASSRDRGPDTQYF
J gene: TRBJ1-3; V gene: TRBV4-1; clone size: -; D gene: -; CDR3 protein: CASSQVQGLSRPGNTIYF
J gene: TRBJ1-1; V gene: TRBV7-8; clone size: -; D gene: -; CDR3 protein: CASSSRQQNTEAFF
J gene: TRBJ1-2; V gene: TRBV4-3; clone size: -; D gene: -; CDR3 protein: CASSQDRTDPYGYTF
J gene: TRBJ2-5; V gene: TRBV6-1; clone size: -; D gene: -; CDR3 protein: CASSENGRARQETQYF
J gene: TRBJ1-1; V gene: TRBV4-2; clone size: -; D gene: TRBD1; CDR3 protein: CASSRQGSTTEAFF
J gene: TRBJ2-2; V gene: TRBV27; clone size: -; D gene: -; CDR3 protein: CASSLTPNTGELFF
J gene: TRBJ1-2; V gene: TRBV29-1; clone size: once; D gene: -; CDR3 protein: CSVEQASGYTF
J gene: TRBJ2-3; V gene: TRBV5-4; clone size: -; D gene: TRBD2; CDR3 protein: CASSSGDNTDTQYF
J gene: TRBJ1-1; V gene: TRBV14; clone size: once; D gene: -; CDR3 protein: CASSRLQGNTEAFF
J gene: TRBJ2-5; V gene: TRBV7-2; clone size: -; D gene: TRBD2; CDR3 protein: CASSPWGGTETQYF
J gene: TRBJ1-2; V gene: TRBV18; clone size: -; D gene: TRBD1; CDR3 protein: CASSSGTGQANYGYTF
J gene: TRBJ2-7; V gene: TRBV9; clone size: -; D gene: -; CDR3 protein: CASSVALDSYEQYF
J gene: TRBJ2-1; V gene: TRBV5-1; clone size: -; D gene: -; CDR3 protein: CASSPRGDEQFF
J gene: TRBJ2-1; V gene: TRBV7-3; clone size: -; D gene: TRBD1; CDR3 protein: CASSRTGSSYNEQFF